One sample yielded the 6 T cell receptor beta chains listed below, sequenced in a study of regulatory T cells in long-lasting Graves disease. Time point denoted: persistent/refractory GD, antithyroid drugs over 5 years with positive TRAb. PBMCs were the source of the RNA used for TCR sequencing. According to the study, TCR beta libraries were built with iRepertoire HTBI primers and CDR3-region Arm-PCR. TCRdb analysed the multiplex PCR reads with MiXCR anew, one entry per CDR3 protein. This sample carries about 340,000 distinct CDR3 sequences, 15% to 20% of them seen once, and the ten largest clones take approximately 31%. This specimen consisted of peripheral blood mononuclear cells (PBMCs), obtained when the disease was refractory, from a patient treated with antithyroid drugs. The receptors come from a female donor with Graves disease.

Notes on this clonotype: Mismatch with germline at one junction end may stem from a read error. As DNA, the CDR3 is TGTGCCGGCAGTTCAGGGGCGGAAGCTTTCTTT. Its protein product is CAGSSGAEAFF. The gene calls are TRBV2 and TRBJ1-1; perhaps TRBD1 as D (6 bases). The CDR3 length is 11 residues. CDR1 and CDR2 (germline): SNHLY, FYNNEI.

The rearrangement joins TRBV10-3 to TRBJ2-7; 10 nucleotides agree with TRBD1. Trimming at V came to 4 bases and at J to 4 bases, leaving 7 bases not matched to a gene. The CDR3 contains 15 residues. Per germline, CDR1 ENHRY and CDR2 SYGVKD. CDR3 loop: CAISGGQGKVYEQYF. The CDR3 region has the DNA TGTGCCATCAGTGGGGGACAGGGGAAAGTTTACGAGCAGTACTTC.

Ten or more counts support this clonotype. V and J are TRBV2 and TRBJ2-4, with 10 bases identical to TRBD1. This CDR3 has 19 amino acids. Germline assignment: CDR1 SNHLY and CDR2 FYNNEI. The J segment lost 0 bases and the V segment lost 4 bases, leaving 12 bases of the junction unmatched. The CDR3 reads CASSAAGTGVHLAKNIQYF. CDR3 nucleotide sequence: TGTGCCAGCAGTGCTGCCGGGACAGGGGTTCATCTAGCCAAAAACATTCAGTACTTC.

V and J are TRBV6-1 and TRBJ1-5; D call uncertain. CDR1 MNHNS and CDR2 SASEGT come from the germline V gene. The length of the CDR3 is 14 residues. V lost 8 bases to trimming and J lost 2 bases, with 13 bases between them. The CDR3 DNA reads as TGTGCCAGCGGTATGGCAGCGGGCAATCAGCCCCAGCATTTT. This gives the protein CASGMAAGNQPQHF.

This clonotype was seen ten or more times. The chain combines TRBV20-1 with TRBJ2-5; TRBD1 might be the D (6 bases). The CDR3 has 15 residues. Germline V gene sequence: CDR1 DFQATT, CDR2 SNEGSKA (reference sequence). V was clipped by 1 base and J by 2 bases, with 14 bases between them. CDR3 region: CSARVHRVRQETQYF. DNA of the CDR3: TGCAGTGCTAGAGTCCACAGGGTTCGGCAAGAGACCCAGTACTTC.

The chain uses TRBV7-9 and TRBJ1-2; D remains unclear. V lost 4 bases and J lost 2, with 11 bases in between. In germline, CDR1 is SEHNR, CDR2 FQNEAQ (reference sequence). This CDR3 is 14 amino acids long. This chain's CDR3 is CASSSSTANYGYTF. The CDR3 DNA sequence: TGTGCCAGCAGCTCGTCCACCGCAAACTATGGCTACACCTTC.